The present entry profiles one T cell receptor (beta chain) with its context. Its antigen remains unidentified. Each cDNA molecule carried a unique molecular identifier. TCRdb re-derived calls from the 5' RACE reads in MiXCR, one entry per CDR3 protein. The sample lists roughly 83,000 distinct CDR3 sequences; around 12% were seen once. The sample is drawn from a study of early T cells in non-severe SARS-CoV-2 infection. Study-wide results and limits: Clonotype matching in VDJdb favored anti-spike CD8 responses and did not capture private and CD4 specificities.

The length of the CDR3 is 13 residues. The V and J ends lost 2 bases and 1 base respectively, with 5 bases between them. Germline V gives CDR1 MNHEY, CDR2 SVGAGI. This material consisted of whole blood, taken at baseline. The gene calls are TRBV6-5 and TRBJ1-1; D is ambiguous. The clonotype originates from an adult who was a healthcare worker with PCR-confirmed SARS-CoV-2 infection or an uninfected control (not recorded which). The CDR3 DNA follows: TGTGCCAGCAGTTACCCAGGGAACACTGAAGCTTTCTTT. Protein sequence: CASSYPGNTEAFF.